The 22 T cell receptor beta chains below all came from one sample that was sequenced in a study of esophageal squamous cell carcinoma under preoperative chemotherapy. TCRdb passed the PCR reads through MiXCR, listing each CDR3 protein once. The sample contains some 30,000 distinct CDR3 sequences, less than 55% of which appear only once. Stated time point: before preoperative PTX-NDP chemotherapy. Sample collection occurred from a patient given preoperative chemotherapy. The source is a human donor with esophageal squamous cell carcinoma. The donor label of this sample is uncertain.

This clonotype came up many times. The chain has TRBV19 and TRBJ2-1, with D uncertain. The germline CDR1 and CDR2 sequences are LNHDA and SQIVND (reference sequence). V was clipped by 1 base and J by 5 bases, with 12 bases between them. The CDR3 length is 15 residues. The CDR3 nucleotides are TGTGCCAGTAGTATAGGCCCTTTAGAGCACAATGAGCAGTTCTTC. Residues: CASSIGPLEHNEQFF.

For this clonotype: A much larger clone lies one base from this, so it may be a read error. The chain has TRBV10-3 and TRBJ2-3; 8 bases agree with TRBD1. The last part of the DNA fits TRBJ2-7 better; the J call may be wrong. This CDR3 comprises 13 residues. Germline CDR1 is ENHRY and CDR2 is SYGVKD. CDR3 protein: CAIRQGANNEQYF. The CDR3 DNA reads TGTGCCATCCGGCAGGGGGCGAATAATGAGCAGTACTTC.

This clonotype was recorded many times. V usage is TRBV7-2 and J usage is TRBJ1-1, with 7 bases lining up with TRBD1. V trimming: 5 bases; J trimming: 1 base; junction bases outside the gene matches: 4. The CDR3 runs 14 residues. The germline gives CDR1 SGHTA, CDR2 FQGNSA. The CDR3 spells CASSPRTGNTEAFF. The DNA of the CDR3 is TGTGCCAGCAGCCCCAGGACAGGGAACACTGAAGCTTTCTTT. The whole variable domain, remainder taken from reference TRBV7-2 and TRBJ1-1, is GAGVSQSPSNKVTEKGKDVELRCDPISGHTALYWYRQSLGQGLEFLIYFQGNSAPDKSGLPSDRFSAERTGGSVSTLTIQRTQQEDSAVYLCASSPRTGNTEAFFGQGTRLTVV.

Within the sample, this clonotype is large (0.1 to 1%). This chain joins TRBV7-6 and TRBJ2-5, with D hard to call. The CDR3 runs 15 residues. V gave up 5 bases and J gave up 1 base, with 14 bases separating them. The germline CDR1 and CDR2 sequences are SGHVS and FNYEAQ. The CDR3 sequence is CASSLTLGIQETQYF. The CDR3 DNA reads as TGTGCCAGCAGCCTGACCCTGGGAATCCAAGAGACCCAGTACTTC. The full variable domain, its missing parts supplied by reference TRBV7-6 and TRBJ2-5, is GAGVSQSPRYKVTKRGQDVALRCDPISGHVSLYWYRQALGQGPEFLTYFNYEAQQDKSGLPNDRFSAERPEGSISTLTIQRTEQRDSAMYRCASSLTLGIQETQYFGPGTRLLVL.

This clonotype qualifies as large (0.1 to 1%). The junction differs from germline at one of its ends, possibly a read error. The chain couples TRBV7-7 to TRBJ2-1; TRBD2 matches at 8 bases. From germline, CDR1 is SSHAT and CDR2 FNYEAQ (reference sequence). This CDR3 spans 16 amino acids. The CDR3 bases are TGTGCTAGCAGCTTAGCGTTGCCGGGAGGGCCCAGTGAGCAGTTCTTC. Translated: CASSLALPGGPSEQFF.

V is TRBV7-9 and J is TRBJ1-3; no clear D. Per germline, CDR1 SEHNR and CDR2 FQNEAQ (reference sequence). V was clipped by 5 bases and J by 0 bases, with 8 bases between them. The CDR3 is made up of 14 amino acids. CDR3 nucleotides: TGTGCCAGCAGCCTGGAGGGCTCTGGAAACACCATATATTTT. Amino acid sequence: CASSLEGSGNTIYF.

This clonotype has ten or more counts. The chain has TRBV7-2 and TRBJ2-5, with 8 bases that match TRBD2. Germline V CDR1 and CDR2: SGHTA, FQGNSA. The junction had 6 bases not matched to a gene; V was cut back by 4 bases and J by 2 bases. The CDR3 sequence is 15 residues long. The CDR3 protein is CASSYVAGSQETQYF. The CDR3 nucleotides read TGTGCCAGCAGCTACGTAGCGGGATCACAAGAGACCCAGTACTTC.

This clonotype was observed at least ten times. The V call is TRBV6-5, the J call TRBJ1-1; no clear D gene. The CDR3 is made up of 15 amino acids. The V gene's germline CDR1 is MNHEY and CDR2 SVGAGI. With 3 bases removed from V and 0 bases from J, the gap between germline ends came to 11 bases. CDR3 in DNA: TGTGCCAGCAGTTATACGACGGCGTTGAACACTGAAGCTTTCTTT. Its translation: CASSYTTALNTEAFF.

This clonotype was seen many times. CDR3 sequence: CASSSSGSNNQPQHF. The CDR3, as DNA: TGTGCCAGCAGCTCGAGTGGGAGTAACAATCAGCCCCAGCATTTT. The V gene is TRBV7-2, the J gene TRBJ1-5; D not resolved. The CDR3 runs to 15 residues. CDR1 and CDR2 (germline): SGHTA, FQGNSA. Trimming removed 4 bases at V and 3 bases at J, with 13 bases between. The full variable domain, rest sourced from reference TRBV7-2 and TRBJ1-5, is GAGVSQSPSNKVTEKGKDVELRCDPISGHTALYWYRQSLGQGLEFLIYFQGNSAPDKSGLPSDRFSAERTGGSVSTLTIQRTQQEDSAVYLCASSSSGSNNQPQHFGDGTRLSIL.

The genes are TRBV27 and TRBJ1-3; D is perhaps TRBD1 (5 bases). Germline V gene data show CDR1 as MNHEY and CDR2 as SMNVEV (reference sequence). Deletions cut 3 bases from V and 0 bases from J, with 15 bases between. CDR3 length: 17 residues. The CDR3 region is CASSFTRPGASGNTIYF. CDR3 in DNA: TGTGCCAGCAGTTTTACCAGACCCGGGGCCTCTGGAAACACCATATATTTT.

This rearrangement joins TRBV7-2 to TRBJ2-2; D is undetermined. The V end lost 1 base, the J end lost 13 bases, and 19 bases lay between the germline ends. The CDR3 has 15 residues. Per germline, CDR1 SGHTA and CDR2 FQGNSA. The CDR3 DNA reads TGTGCCAGCAGCTTAGAAGGTAGTCGGGCCGATGCGCTGTTTTTT. Protein product: CASSLEGSRADALFF.

The V and J genes are TRBV7-2 and TRBJ2-1; 7 bases fit TRBD1. The last part of the DNA fits TRBJ2-5 better; the J call may be wrong. Germline CDR1 SGHTA, CDR2 FQGNSA. The CDR3 loop spans 14 amino acids. The CDR3 sequence is CASSRDSLQETQYF. DNA for the CDR3: TGTGCCAGCAGCCGGGACAGTTTACAAGAGACCCAGTACTTC.

By sample share, this clonotype is medium-sized (0.01 to 0.1%). The chain has TRBV11-3 and TRBJ2-5; D is tentatively TRBD1 or TRBD2 (5 bases each). V lost 1 base to trimming and J lost 4 bases, with 13 bases between them. Germline-derived CDR1 and CDR2 are SGHNT and YENEEA. The CDR3 covers 15 residues. CDR3 sequence: CASSLVDWGTETQYF. Here the CDR3 DNA reads TGTGCCAGCAGCTTAGTAGACTGGGGGACAGAGACCCAGTACTTC.

V and J are TRBV7-6 and TRBJ2-3; the match to TRBD1 covers 9 bases. CDR1 is SGHVS and CDR2 is FNYEAQ in the germline V gene. The J segment lost 12 bases and the V segment lost 5 bases, leaving 18 bases of the junction unmatched. The CDR3 covers 16 residues. The CDR3 DNA sequence: TGTGCCAGCAGCGGTGGCGGGACAGGGAACACAGAGACCCAGTATTTT. Its protein product is CASSGGGTGNTETQYF.

This clonotype was detected a few times. The rearrangement joins TRBV7-3 to TRBJ2-5, with D perhaps given as TRBD1 or TRBD2 (5 bases each). The germline V gene encodes CDR1 SGHTA and CDR2 FQGTGA. The CDR3 runs 15 residues. Trimming took 5 bases from V and 4 from J, leaving 17 bases between them. CDR3 coding DNA: TGTGCCAGCAGCCCCCGGGGACCGATCGGAGAGACCCAGTACTTC. Amino acid sequence: CASSPRGPIGETQYF.

Comment on this clonotype: Sequence at one end of the junction differs from germline and may be a read error. This chain joins TRBV12-3 or TRBV12-4 and TRBJ2-3, with D possibly TRBD2 on 7 matching bases. The CDR3 has 14 residues. In DNA, the CDR3 is TGTGCCGGCAGTGGGGGGGGCTACAAAGATACGCAGTATTTT. Its protein product is CAGSGGGYKDTQYF.

Turning to this clonotype: Germline is not matched at one junction end, which may reflect a read error. V is TRBV7-6 and J is TRBJ2-5, with D perhaps matching TRBD1 (7 bases). Germline assignment: CDR1 SGHVS and CDR2 FNYEAQ. This CDR3 comprises 17 residues. The CDR3 loop is CASSLEGAGRVTDTQYF. CDR3 DNA sequence: TGTGCCAGCAGCTTGGAGGGGGCTGGCCGTGTTACAGATACCCAGTATTTC.

In its sample, this clonotype was seen a few times. The rearrangement joins TRBV5-4 to TRBJ2-2; D unresolved. The CDR3 extends over 12 amino acids. Germline loops: CDR1 SGHNT, CDR2 YYREEE (reference sequence). The ends were cut back, 4 bases at V and 4 bases at J, with 5 bases in the middle. The CDR3 region is CASSQTTGELFF. The CDR3 DNA reads as TGTGCCAGCAGCCAGACCACCGGGGAGCTGTTTTTT.

The chain uses TRBV11-3 and TRBJ2-7; D perhaps matches TRBD2 (6 bases). There are 14 residues in the CDR3. V lost 1 base and J lost 6, with 13 bases in between. Germline V lookup: CDR1 SGHNT, CDR2 YENEEA. CDR3 nucleotides: TGTGCCAGCAGCTTAGCAGCCCAGGGAGGCGAGCAGTACTTC. Translating it yields CASSLAAQGGEQYF.

This clonotype was seen more than once but under ten times. The J gene is TRBJ2-1, the V gene TRBV7-9, with 9 bases fitting TRBD1. This CDR3 has 14 residues. CDR1 SEHNR and CDR2 FQNEAQ come from the germline V gene (reference sequence). Unmatched junction bases numbered 12, after V lost 5 bases and J lost 13 bases. As DNA, the CDR3 is TGTGCCAGCAGCCCGGGACAGGGCGAAGAGACCCAGTTCTTC. Protein: CASSPGQGEETQFF.

Details on this clonotype: The germline gene is not matched at one end of the junction; a read error may be the cause. The rearrangement joins TRBV7-4 to TRBJ2-2, with a tentative D call TRBD1 (5 bases). This CDR3 comprises 15 residues. Germline values: CDR1 SGHVT, CDR2 SQSDAQ. The CDR3 DNA sequence: TGTGCCAGCAGCCGGCAGGCAGCGAGCACAGGTACGCTGTATTTT. Encoded protein: CASSRQAASTGTLYF. The full variable domain, completed using reference TRBV7-4 and TRBJ2-2, is GAGVSQSPRYKVAKRGRDVALRCDSISGHVTLYWYRQTLGQGSEVLTYSQSDAQRDKSGRPSGRFSAERPERSVSTLKIQRTEQGDSAVYLCASSRQAASTGTLYFGEGSRLTVL.

The chain combines TRBV12-3 or TRBV12-4 with TRBJ2-1, with 7 bases lining up with TRBD2. After removal of 6 bases from V and 10 bases from J, the junction contained 9 bases not matched to a gene. CDR3 length: 13 residues. CDR3 protein: CASSRTSAYEQFF. DNA for the CDR3: TGTGCCAGCAGCCGCACTAGCGCCTACGAGCAGTTCTTC.